The next 27 T cell receptor beta chains were all read from a single sample in a study of blood T cell repertoires in COVID-19. Sequencing used immunoSEQ multiplex PCR; TCRdb keeps in-frame clones, though not all of them. The table includes fewer than 200,000 clones, roughly 85% detected once. Sequenced input: PBMCs or T cells enriched from blood (not recorded which). The receptor source for this set is a man between 60 and 75 years old who had recovered from COVID-19.

This clone was recorded a few times. The gene calls are TRBV27 and TRBJ1-2; the D gene is possibly TRBD1 (5 bases). Germline V lookup: CDR1 MNHEY, CDR2 SMNVEV (reference sequence). Trimming took 5 bases from V and 4 from J, leaving 11 bases between them. CDR3 length: 13 amino acids. This CDR3 reads CASSPQVGYGYTF. The CDR3 nucleotides are TGTGCCAGCAGTCCACAGGTGGGCTATGGCTACACCTTC.

The V and J genes are TRBV27 and TRBJ2-6, with no clear D. Germline CDR1 MNHEY, CDR2 SMNVEV (reference sequence). The CDR3 runs to 17 residues. Trimming shortened V by 4 bases and J by 4 bases, and 17 bases separated the two germline ends. CDR3 amino acids: CASSSFADAAGANVLTF. As DNA, the CDR3 is TGTGCCAGCAGTTCCTTTGCCGATGCTGCGGGGGCCAACGTCCTGACTTTC.

The rearrangement links TRBV10-3 to TRBJ1-1, with 11 nucleotides matching TRBD1. The CDR3 is 16 residues long. After removal of 3 bases from V and 5 bases from J, the junction contained 8 bases not matched to a gene. Germline values: CDR1 ENHRY, CDR2 SYGVKD. The CDR3 nucleotides are TGTGCCATCAGTGACCCGGGACAGGGGGATAGGACTGAAGCTTTCTTT. Encoded protein: CAISDPGQGDRTEAFF.

This clone was seen a single time. The rearrangement uses TRBV3-1 (or the pseudogene TRBV3-2) and TRBJ1-6; possible D gene TRBD1, 6 bases. The CDR3 totals 16 residues. Between the trimmed V and J ends, which lost 0 bases and 6 bases, there was a span of 12 bases. Per the germline V gene, CDR1 is LGHDT and CDR2 is YNNKEL (reference sequence). As DNA, the CDR3 is TGTGCCAGCAGCCAAGATTGGACAGAACTTAATTCACCCCTCCACTTT. Amino acids: CASSQDWTELNSPLHF.

The rearrangement links TRBV5-4 to TRBJ2-2, with D possibly being TRBD1 (5 bases). The germline V and J ends were trimmed by 4 bases and 0 bases, with 13 bases remaining between them. CDR3 length: 16 amino acids. CDR1 is SGHNT and CDR2 is YYREEE in the germline V gene (reference sequence). The CDR3 reads CASSPVQGANTGELFF. In DNA form, the CDR3 reads TGTGCCAGCAGCCCAGTCCAGGGTGCGAACACCGGGGAGCTGTTTTTT.

The chain carries TRBV13 and TRBJ1-2; perhaps TRBD1 as D (5 bases). The CDR3 sequence is 15 residues long. V shed 5 bases and J shed 3 bases, with 16 bases lying between them. Germline CDR1 is PRHDT and CDR2 is FYEKMQ (reference sequence). The DNA for the CDR3 is TGTGCCAGCAGCCCAAGACAGCAGTTAGACTATGGCTACACCTTC. It specifies CASSPRQQLDYGYTF.

The gene calls are TRBV5-5 and TRBJ1-2, with D tentatively TRBD1 (5 bases). The CDR3 sequence is 13 residues long. Trimming removed 3 bases at V and 8 bases at J, with 14 bases between. The germline V gene encodes CDR1 SGHKS and CDR2 YYEKEE (reference sequence). The CDR3 nucleotides read TGTGCCAGCAGCTCGCAGGGAAATGGGGGCTACACCTTC. Amino acid sequence: CASSSQGNGGYTF.

V is TRBV9 and J is TRBJ2-3; no reliable D call. Germline loops: CDR1 SGDLS, CDR2 YYNGEE. The CDR3 length is 12 residues. Trimming pared 4 bases from V and 0 bases from J, leaving 3 bases between. Written as DNA, the CDR3 is TGTGCCAGCAGCCTTAGCACAGATACGCAGTATTTT. As protein: CASSLSTDTQYF.

CDR3 in amino acids: CASRTTGATNEKLFF. For the CDR3, the DNA is TGTGCCAGCAGGACTACAGGGGCAACTAATGAAAAACTGTTTTTT. The chain is built from TRBV6-5 and TRBJ1-4; TRBD1 agrees at 7 bases. There are 15 residues in the CDR3. Germline CDR1 is MNHEY and CDR2 is SVGAGI. After removal of 6 bases from V and 0 bases from J, the junction contained 4 bases not matched to a gene.

This clone has only one observation. The chain links TRBV28 to TRBJ2-7; D might be TRBD1 (5 bases). This CDR3 is built from 12 residues. Germline CDR1 MDHEN, CDR2 SYDVKM. Trimming cost V 3 bases and J 7 bases, with 10 bases left between them. The CDR3: CASSFLGEEQYF. CDR3 DNA: TGTGCCAGCAGTTTCTTAGGGGAAGAGCAGTACTTC.

The chain carries TRBV6-5 and TRBJ1-5, with unresolved D. Trimming removed 5 bases at V and 0 bases at J, with 8 bases between. The CDR3 has 14 residues. The germline CDR1 and CDR2 sequences are MNHEY and SVGAGI. The CDR3: CASSQEDSNQPQHF. The CDR3 DNA reads TGTGCCAGCAGTCAGGAAGATAGCAATCAGCCCCAGCATTTT.

V gene TRBV7-6 combines with J gene TRBJ1-5, with TRBD1 as a possible D gene (5 bases). Germline-derived CDR1 and CDR2 are SGHVS and FNYEAQ. Between the trimmed V and J ends, which lost 2 bases and 4 bases, there was a span of 6 bases. The CDR3 length is 13 residues. Written as DNA, the CDR3 is TGTGCCAGCAGCTTACGACAGAATCAGCCCCAGCATTTT. It encodes CASSLRQNQPQHF.

The chain combines TRBV12-3 or TRBV12-4 with TRBJ2-7; D is perhaps TRBD1 (5 bases). Trimming cost V 5 bases and J 6 bases, with 14 bases left between them. CDR3 length: 13 amino acids. The DNA for the CDR3 is TGTGCCAGCAGTCTGGGGCCCTTGGGCGAGCAGTACTTC. Protein: CASSLGPLGEQYF.

This clone was picked up one time. The rearrangement links TRBV28 to TRBJ2-3, with a possible D match to TRBD1 (5 bases). This CDR3 region has 14 residues. Germline lookup yields CDR1 MDHEN and CDR2 SYDVKM. V was trimmed by 3 bases and J by 2 bases, leaving 9 bases between them. The CDR3 nucleotides read TGTGCCAGCAGTTTTACAGGATTCACAGATACGCAGTATTTT. Translation: CASSFTGFTDTQYF. Together with reference TRBV28 and TRBJ2-3, the CDR3 gives the full variable domain: DVKVTQSSRYLVKRTGEKVFLECVQDMDHENMFWYRQDPGLGLRLIYFSYDVKMKEKGDIPEGYSVSREKKERFSLILESASTNQTSMYLCASSFTGFTDTQYFGPGTRLTVL.

The CDR3 bases are TGTGCCAGCTCACCACCGCAGCGGGTTACTTACAATGAGCAGTTCTTC. This gives the protein CASSPPQRVTYNEQFF. The rearrangement links TRBV18 to TRBJ2-1; possible D gene TRBD2, 6 bases. Germline loops: CDR1 KGHSH, CDR2 LQKENI. The V end lost 0 bases, the J end lost 4 bases, and 13 bases lay between the germline ends. The CDR3 sequence is 16 residues long.

This rearrangement joins TRBV9 to TRBJ2-1; 11 nucleotides align to TRBD2. The germline gives CDR1 SGDLS, CDR2 YYNGEE. V was clipped by 0 bases and J by 4 bases; unmatched bases: 6. CDR3 length: 17 residues. CDR3 region: CASSVELRTSGYNEQFF. DNA of the CDR3: TGTGCCAGCAGCGTAGAACTTAGGACTAGCGGGTACAATGAGCAGTTCTTC.

The V gene is TRBV29-1, the J gene TRBJ2-7, with 10 nucleotides matching TRBD2. The CDR3 is 15 residues long. CDR1 SQVTM and CDR2 ANQGSEA come from the germline V gene. Trimming removed 6 bases from V and 0 bases from J; junction bases left unmatched: 8. CDR3 coding DNA: TGCAGCGTGACCGGGACTAGCGCTTCCTCCTACGAGCAGTACTTC. This encodes CSVTGTSASSYEQYF.

This clone has a single count. This chain connects TRBV24-1 to TRBJ2-6; weak D call: TRBD1 (6 bases). Germline V gene lookup returns CDR1 KGHDR and CDR2 SFDVKD. Trimming shortened V by 5 bases and J by 2 bases, and 24 bases separated the two germline ends. The CDR3 length is 20 residues. The CDR3 region has the DNA TGTGCCACCAGTGCTGTGGATGGTACAGGGAGTAGTCCTGGGGCCAACGTCCTGACTTTC. It encodes CATSAVDGTGSSPGANVLTF.

The DNA of the CDR3 is TGTGCCAGCAGCTTAGATGGGGGGTACGCCTACGAGCAGTACTTC. Translating gives CASSLDGGYAYEQYF. This chain links TRBV11-2 with TRBJ2-7; D possibly corresponds to TRBD2 (6 bases). CDR1 and CDR2 from the germline V gene are SGHAT and FQNNGV. The CDR3 covers 15 residues. With 0 bases removed from V and 2 bases from J, the gap between germline ends came to 11 bases.

V and J are TRBV27 and TRBJ2-7, with D maybe TRBD2 (6 bases). The length of the CDR3 is 17 residues. V shed 5 bases and J shed 0 bases, with 20 bases lying between them. The germline gives CDR1 MNHEY, CDR2 SMNVEV (reference sequence). As DNA, the CDR3 is TGTGCCAGCAGTCCAACTCAGGGACTGGTAGACTCCTACGAGCAGTACTTC. It yields the protein CASSPTQGLVDSYEQYF.

V gene TRBV10-3 combines with J gene TRBJ1-5, with D tentatively TRBD1 (6 bases). The CDR3 runs 16 residues. V was clipped by 0 bases and J by 4 bases, with 13 bases between them. Germline assignment: CDR1 ENHRY and CDR2 SYGVKD. In nucleotides, the CDR3 is TGTGCCATCAGTGAGTCAAGTACAGGGATTAATCAGCCCCAGCATTTT. Protein sequence: CAISESSTGINQPQHF.

The chain joins TRBV6-6 to TRBJ1-5; tentative D call: TRBD1 (5 bases). The CDR3 is 16 residues long. Trimming took 1 base from V and 0 from J, leaving 10 bases between them. The V gene's germline CDR1 is MNHNY and CDR2 SVGAGI (reference sequence). CDR3 DNA: TGTGCCAGCAGTTACTTCTCAGGGAATAGCAATCAGCCCCAGCATTTT. Translating gives CASSYFSGNSNQPQHF.

This chain joins TRBV13 and TRBJ2-7; 7 nucleotides agree with TRBD1. The trim removed 5 bases at V and 3 bases at J, leaving 7 bases unmatched. Germline lookup yields CDR1 PRHDT and CDR2 FYEKMQ (reference sequence). The CDR3 extends over 14 amino acids. CDR3 DNA sequence: TGTGCCAGCAGCCAAAGGGACAGATACTACGAGCAGTACTTC. As protein: CASSQRDRYYEQYF.

The chain couples TRBV6-5 to TRBJ2-1, with 7 bases matching TRBD1. Losses at the gene ends were 10 bases for V and 8 bases for J; bases not matched to a gene: 14. Germline CDR1 reads MNHEY; CDR2 reads SVGAGI. This CDR3 has 14 amino acids. The CDR3 reads CATGQALARYEQFF. The CDR3 DNA reads TGTGCCACCGGACAGGCTTTGGCGAGGTATGAGCAGTTCTTC.

The gene calls are TRBV28 and TRBJ2-7; D possibly corresponds to TRBD2 (5 bases). Germline V lookup: CDR1 MDHEN, CDR2 SYDVKM. This CDR3 comprises 16 residues. Trimming took off 5 bases at V and 4 bases at J, with 21 bases between the two ends. CDR3 protein: CASSPTHGLAEYEQYF. CDR3 in DNA: TGTGCCAGCAGTCCAACCCATGGGCTAGCAGAATACGAGCAGTACTTC.

The V call is TRBV18, the J call TRBJ2-7, with a possible D match to TRBD2 (6 bases). The CDR3 is made up of 13 amino acids. Trimming took off 4 bases at V and 2 bases at J, with 9 bases between the two ends. Germline V gene data show CDR1 as KGHSH and CDR2 as LQKENI. CDR3 loop: CASSRGETYEQYF. In DNA form, the CDR3 reads TGTGCCAGCTCACGGGGGGAGACCTACGAGCAGTACTTC.

The genes are TRBV7-2 and TRBJ2-7; TRBD1 aligns across 7 bases. The CDR3 sequence is 15 residues long. V shed 2 bases, J shed 6 bases, and the junction held 10 bases outside the gene matches. CDR1 is SGHTA, CDR2 FQGNSA, per germline. This CDR3 reads CASSLRGGPQGEQYF. In nucleotides, the CDR3 is TGTGCCAGCAGCTTACGAGGGGGCCCCCAGGGCGAGCAGTACTTC.